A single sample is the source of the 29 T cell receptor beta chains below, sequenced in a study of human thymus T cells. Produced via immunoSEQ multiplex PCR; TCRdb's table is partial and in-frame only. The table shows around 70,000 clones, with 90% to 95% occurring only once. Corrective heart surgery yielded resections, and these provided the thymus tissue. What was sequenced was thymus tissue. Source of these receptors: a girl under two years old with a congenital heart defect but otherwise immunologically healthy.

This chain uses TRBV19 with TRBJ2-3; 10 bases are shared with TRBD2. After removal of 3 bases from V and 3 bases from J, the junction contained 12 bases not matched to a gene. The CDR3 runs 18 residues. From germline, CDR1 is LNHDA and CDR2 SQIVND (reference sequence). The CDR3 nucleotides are TGTGCCAGTAGTATGCTAGCGACAAGCGGGAGGGCAACAGATACGCAGTATTTT. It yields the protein CASSMLATSGRATDTQYF.

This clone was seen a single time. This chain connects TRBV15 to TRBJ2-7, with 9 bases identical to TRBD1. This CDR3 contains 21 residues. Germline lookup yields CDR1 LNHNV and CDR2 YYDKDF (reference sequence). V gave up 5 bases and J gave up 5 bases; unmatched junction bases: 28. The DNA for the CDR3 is TGTGCCACCAGCCCCATGGGGGACAGGGTCTGGACACCCCTCCTACGGCACGAGCAGTACTTC. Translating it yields CATSPMGDRVWTPLLRHEQYF. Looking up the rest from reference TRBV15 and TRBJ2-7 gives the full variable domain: DAMVIQNPRYQVTQFGKPVTLSCSQTLNHNVMYWYQQKSSQAPKLLFHYYDKDFNNEADTPDNFQSRRPNTSFCFLDIRSPGLGDTAMYLCATSPMGDRVWTPLLRHEQYFGPGTRLTVT.

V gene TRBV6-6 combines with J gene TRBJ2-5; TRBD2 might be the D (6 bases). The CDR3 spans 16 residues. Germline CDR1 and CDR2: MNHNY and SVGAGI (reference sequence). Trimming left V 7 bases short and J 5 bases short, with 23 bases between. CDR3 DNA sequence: TGTGCCAGCACCCCGTCGCGGGCCGGGAGTCGGGAGACCCAGTACTTC. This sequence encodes CASTPSRAGSRETQYF.

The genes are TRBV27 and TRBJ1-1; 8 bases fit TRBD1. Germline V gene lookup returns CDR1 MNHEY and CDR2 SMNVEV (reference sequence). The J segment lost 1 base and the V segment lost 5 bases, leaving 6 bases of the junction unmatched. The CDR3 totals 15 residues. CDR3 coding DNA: TGTGCCAGCAGTCCTCCCGGGACAGGGAACACTGAAGCTTTCTTT. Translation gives CASSPPGTGNTEAFF.

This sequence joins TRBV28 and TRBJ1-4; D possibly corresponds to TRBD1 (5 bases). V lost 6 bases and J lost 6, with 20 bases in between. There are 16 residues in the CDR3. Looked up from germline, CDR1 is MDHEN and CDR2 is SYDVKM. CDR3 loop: CASSAPRVAVHEKLFF. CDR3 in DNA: TGTGCCAGCAGCGCGCCCAGGGTCGCGGTTCATGAAAAACTGTTTTTT.

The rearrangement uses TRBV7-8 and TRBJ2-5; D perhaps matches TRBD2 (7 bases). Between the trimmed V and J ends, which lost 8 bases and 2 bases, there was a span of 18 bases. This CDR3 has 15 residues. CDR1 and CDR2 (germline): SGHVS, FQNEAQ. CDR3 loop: CASREGRGGQETQYF. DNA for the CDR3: TGTGCCAGCCGCGAAGGGAGGGGGGGGCAAGAGACCCAGTACTTC. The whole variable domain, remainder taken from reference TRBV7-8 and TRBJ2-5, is GAGVSQSPRYKVAKRGQDVALRCDPISGHVSLFWYQQALGQGPEFLTYFQNEAQLDKSGLPSDRFFAERPEGSVSTLKIQRTQQEDSAVYLCASREGRGGQETQYFGPGTRLLVL.

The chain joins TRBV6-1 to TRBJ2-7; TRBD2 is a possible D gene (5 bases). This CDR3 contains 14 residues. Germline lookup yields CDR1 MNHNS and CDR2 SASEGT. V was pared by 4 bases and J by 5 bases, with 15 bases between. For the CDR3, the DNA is TGTGCCAGCAGTGGTCAAGGGAGTGTCCACGAGCAGTACTTC. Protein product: CASSGQGSVHEQYF.

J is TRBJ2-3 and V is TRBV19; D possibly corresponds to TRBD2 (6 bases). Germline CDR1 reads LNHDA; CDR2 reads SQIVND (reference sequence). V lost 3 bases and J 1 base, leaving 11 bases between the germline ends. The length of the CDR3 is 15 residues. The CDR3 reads CASSIDSGGTDTQYF. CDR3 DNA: TGTGCCAGTAGTATCGATAGCGGCGGCACAGATACGCAGTATTTT.

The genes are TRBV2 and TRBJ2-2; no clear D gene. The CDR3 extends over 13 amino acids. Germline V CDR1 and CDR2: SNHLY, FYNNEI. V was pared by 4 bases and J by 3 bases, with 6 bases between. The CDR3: CASSAPDTGELFF. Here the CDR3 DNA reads TGTGCCAGCAGTGCCCCGGACACCGGGGAGCTGTTTTTT.

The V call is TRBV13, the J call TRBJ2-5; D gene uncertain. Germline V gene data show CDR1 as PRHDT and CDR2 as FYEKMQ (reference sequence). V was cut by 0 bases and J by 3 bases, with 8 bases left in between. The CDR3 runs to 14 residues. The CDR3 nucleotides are TGTGCCAGCAGCTTAGGGAAGGCGGAAGAGACCCAGTACTTC. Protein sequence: CASSLGKAEETQYF. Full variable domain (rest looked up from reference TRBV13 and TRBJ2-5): AAGVIQSPRHLIKEKRETATLKCYPIPRHDTVYWYQQGPGQDPQFLISFYEKMQSDKGSIPDRFSAQQFSDYHSELNMSSLELGDSALYFCASSLGKAEETQYFGPGTRLLVL.

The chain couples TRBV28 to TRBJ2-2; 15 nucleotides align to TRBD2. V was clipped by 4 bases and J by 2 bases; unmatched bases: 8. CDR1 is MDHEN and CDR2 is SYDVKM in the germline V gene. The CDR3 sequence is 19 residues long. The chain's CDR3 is CASSWAGTSGRTNTGELFF. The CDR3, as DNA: TGTGCCAGCAGTTGGGCCGGGACTAGCGGGAGGACTAACACCGGGGAGCTGTTTTTT. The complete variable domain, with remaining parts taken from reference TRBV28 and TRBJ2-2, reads DVKVTQSSRYLVKRTGEKVFLECVQDMDHENMFWYRQDPGLGLRLIYFSYDVKMKEKGDIPEGYSVSREKKERFSLILESASTNQTSMYLCASSWAGTSGRTNTGELFFGEGSRLTVL.

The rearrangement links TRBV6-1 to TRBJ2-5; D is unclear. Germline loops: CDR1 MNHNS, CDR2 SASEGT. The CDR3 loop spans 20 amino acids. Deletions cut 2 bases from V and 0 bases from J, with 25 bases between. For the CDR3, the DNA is TGTGCCAGCAGTGAACAGGAAGACCCTCTACAACTGCTGTACCAAGAGACCCAGTACTTC. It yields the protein CASSEQEDPLQLLYQETQYF.

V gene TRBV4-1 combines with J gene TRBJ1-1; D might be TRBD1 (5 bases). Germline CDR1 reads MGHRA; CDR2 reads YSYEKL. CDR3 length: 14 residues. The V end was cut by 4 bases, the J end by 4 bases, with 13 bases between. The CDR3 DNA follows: TGCGCCAGCAGCCGAATCCAGGGTACCACTGAAGCTTTCTTT. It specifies CASSRIQGTTEAFF.

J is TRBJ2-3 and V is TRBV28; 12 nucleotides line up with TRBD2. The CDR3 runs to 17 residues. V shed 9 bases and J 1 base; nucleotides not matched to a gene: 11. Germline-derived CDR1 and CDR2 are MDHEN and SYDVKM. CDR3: CASQTSGSEKGTDTQYF. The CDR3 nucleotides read TGTGCCAGTCAGACTAGCGGGAGTGAAAAGGGCACAGATACGCAGTATTTT. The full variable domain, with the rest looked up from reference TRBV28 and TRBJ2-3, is DVKVTQSSRYLVKRTGEKVFLECVQDMDHENMFWYRQDPGLGLRLIYFSYDVKMKEKGDIPEGYSVSREKKERFSLILESASTNQTSMYLCASQTSGSEKGTDTQYFGPGTRLTVL.

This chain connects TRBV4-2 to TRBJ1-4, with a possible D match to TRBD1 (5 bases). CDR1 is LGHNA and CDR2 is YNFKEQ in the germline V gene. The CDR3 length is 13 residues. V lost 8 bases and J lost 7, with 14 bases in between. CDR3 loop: CASATGLGEKLFF. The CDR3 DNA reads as TGTGCCAGCGCAACAGGTTTGGGTGAAAAACTGTTTTTT.

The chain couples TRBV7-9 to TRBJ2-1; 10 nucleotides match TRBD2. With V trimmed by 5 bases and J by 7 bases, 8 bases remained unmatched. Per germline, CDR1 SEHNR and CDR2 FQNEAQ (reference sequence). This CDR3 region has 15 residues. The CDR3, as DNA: TGTGCCAGCAGCGAGGGGGGACTAGCGTCAAATGAGCAGTTCTTC. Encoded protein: CASSEGGLASNEQFF.

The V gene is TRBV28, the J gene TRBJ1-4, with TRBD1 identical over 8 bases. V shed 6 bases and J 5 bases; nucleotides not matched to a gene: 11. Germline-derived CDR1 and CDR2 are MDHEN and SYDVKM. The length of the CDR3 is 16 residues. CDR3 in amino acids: CASSPSGGQGNEKLFF. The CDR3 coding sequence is TGTGCCAGCAGCCCCAGTGGAGGACAGGGCAATGAAAAACTGTTTTTT. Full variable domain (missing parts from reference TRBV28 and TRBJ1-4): DVKVTQSSRYLVKRTGEKVFLECVQDMDHENMFWYRQDPGLGLRLIYFSYDVKMKEKGDIPEGYSVSREKKERFSLILESASTNQTSMYLCASSPSGGQGNEKLFFGSGTQLSVL.

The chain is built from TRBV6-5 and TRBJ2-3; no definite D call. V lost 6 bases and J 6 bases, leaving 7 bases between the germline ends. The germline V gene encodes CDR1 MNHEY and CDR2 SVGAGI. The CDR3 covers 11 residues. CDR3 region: CASSLSDTQYF. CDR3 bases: TGTGCCAGCAGCCTTTCTGATACGCAGTATTTT.

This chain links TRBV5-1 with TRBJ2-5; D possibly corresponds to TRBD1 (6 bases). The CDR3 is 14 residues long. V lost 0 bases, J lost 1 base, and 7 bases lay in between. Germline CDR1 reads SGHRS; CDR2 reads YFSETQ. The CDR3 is CASSLGTAQETQYF. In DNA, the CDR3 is TGCGCCAGCAGCTTGGGGACAGCCCAAGAGACCCAGTACTTC.

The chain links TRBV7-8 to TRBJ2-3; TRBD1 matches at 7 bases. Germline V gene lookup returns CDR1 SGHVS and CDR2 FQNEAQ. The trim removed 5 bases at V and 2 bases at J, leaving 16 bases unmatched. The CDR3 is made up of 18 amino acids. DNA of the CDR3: TGTGCCAGCAGCAATATCACAGGGGACCCCAAATCCACAGATACGCAGTATTTT. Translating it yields CASSNITGDPKSTDTQYF.

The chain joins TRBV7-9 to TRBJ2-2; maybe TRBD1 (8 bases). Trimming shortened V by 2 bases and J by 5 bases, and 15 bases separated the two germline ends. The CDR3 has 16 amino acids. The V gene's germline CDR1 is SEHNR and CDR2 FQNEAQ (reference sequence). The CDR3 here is CASSLIGQGGTGELFF. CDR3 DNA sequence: TGTGCCAGCAGCTTAATTGGACAGGGAGGGACCGGGGAGCTGTTTTTT.

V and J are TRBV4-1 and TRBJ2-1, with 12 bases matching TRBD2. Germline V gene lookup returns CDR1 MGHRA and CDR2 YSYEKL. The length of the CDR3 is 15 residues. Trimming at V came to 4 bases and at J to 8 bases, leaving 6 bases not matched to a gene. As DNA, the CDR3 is TGCGCCAGCAGCCCCCGGACTAGCGGGAACCATGAGCAGTTCTTC. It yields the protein CASSPRTSGNHEQFF.

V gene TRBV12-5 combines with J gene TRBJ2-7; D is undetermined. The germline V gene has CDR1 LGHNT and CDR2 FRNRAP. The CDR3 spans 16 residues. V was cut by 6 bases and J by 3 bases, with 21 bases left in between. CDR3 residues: CASGSLPNPLNYEQYF. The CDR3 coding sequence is TGTGCTAGTGGCTCACTCCCAAACCCCCTGAACTACGAGCAGTACTTC.

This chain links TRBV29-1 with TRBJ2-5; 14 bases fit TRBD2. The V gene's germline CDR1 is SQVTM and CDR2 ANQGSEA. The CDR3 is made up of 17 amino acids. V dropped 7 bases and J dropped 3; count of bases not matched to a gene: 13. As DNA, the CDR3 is TGCAGCGCCCGGACTACCGGGACTAGCGGGAGTGAAGAGACCCAGTACTTC. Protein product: CSARTTGTSGSEETQYF.

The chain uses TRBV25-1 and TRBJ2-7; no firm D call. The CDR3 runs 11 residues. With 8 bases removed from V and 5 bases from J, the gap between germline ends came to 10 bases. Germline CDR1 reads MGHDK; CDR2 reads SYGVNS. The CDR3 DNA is TGTGCCAGCTCCCAACTGGACGAGCAGTACTTC. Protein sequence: CASSQLDEQYF.

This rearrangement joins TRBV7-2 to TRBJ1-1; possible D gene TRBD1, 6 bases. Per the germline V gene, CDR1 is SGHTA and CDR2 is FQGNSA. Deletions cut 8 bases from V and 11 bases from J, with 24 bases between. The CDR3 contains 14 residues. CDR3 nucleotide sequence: TGTGCCAGCGTGCTTAGGGATTTAAGGACAGATGCTTTCTTT. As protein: CASVLRDLRTDAFF.

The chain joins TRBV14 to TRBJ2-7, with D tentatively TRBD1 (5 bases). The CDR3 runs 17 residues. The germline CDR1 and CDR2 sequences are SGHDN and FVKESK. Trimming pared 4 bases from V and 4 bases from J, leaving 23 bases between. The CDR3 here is CASSPGLLGVVLYEQYF. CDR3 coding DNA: TGTGCCAGCAGCCCCGGGCTGTTAGGGGTCGTCCTATACGAGCAGTACTTC.

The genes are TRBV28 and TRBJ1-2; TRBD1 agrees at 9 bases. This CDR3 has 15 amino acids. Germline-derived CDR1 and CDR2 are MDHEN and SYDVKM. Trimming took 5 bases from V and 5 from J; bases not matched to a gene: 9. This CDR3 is CASSSPDRGGYGYTF. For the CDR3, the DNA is TGTGCCAGCAGTAGCCCGGACAGGGGAGGGTATGGCTACACCTTC.

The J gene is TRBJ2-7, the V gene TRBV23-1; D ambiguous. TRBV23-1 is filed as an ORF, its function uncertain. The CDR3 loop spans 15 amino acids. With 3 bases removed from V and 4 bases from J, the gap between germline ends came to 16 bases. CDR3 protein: CASSHPKRGRYEQYF. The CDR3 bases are TGCGCCAGCAGTCATCCCAAGCGTGGGCGTTACGAGCAGTACTTC.